Below, one T cell receptor (beta chain) is given with its context. This entry is derived from a study of shared clonotypes between healthy human individuals. Clones were read by immunoSEQ multiplex PCR, and TCRdb kept only the in-frame ones, dropping some. The sample includes about 1.1 million clones, around 78% of them seen just once. The CDR3 extends over 14 amino acids. CDR1 and CDR2 (germline): LGHNA, YNFKEQ. V was clipped by 1 base and J by 2 bases, with 9 bases between them. Sequenced: memory CD4+ T cells from PBMCs. Specified subset: CD45RA-negative fraction. The V gene is TRBV4-2, the J gene TRBJ2-7, with D hard to call. The sequence came from a man in his late teens or twenties in good health. Some clones in this sample may be carry-over from other donors' samples. The CDR3 region is CASSQAASTYEQYF. The DNA for the CDR3 is TGTGCCAGCAGCCAAGCCGCGTCCACCTACGAGCAGTACTTC.